This is a list of T cell receptor beta chains from one sample in a study of post-analysis software for immune sequencing data. TCRdb ran MiXCR on the PCR reads and lists one entry per CDR3 protein. The sample includes approximately 630,000 distinct CDR3 sequences, roughly three fifths of them seen just once. The sequencing input was blood. These receptors all come from a girl aged 2-10 years with multiple sclerosis. Both conserved end residues are part of each CDR3. A D gene is named only where the DNA matches it firmly. Rows give clone size only sometimes, using once, few, many, or a class for an expanded clone.

V gene	J gene	clone size	D gene	CDR3 DNA	CDR3 protein
TRBV6-2/TRBV6-3	TRBJ1-2	NA	NA	TGTGCCAGCAGTTATATGCCAGGCGGAGGCTACACCTTC	CASSYMPGGGYTF
TRBV10-3	TRBJ2-5	NA	NA	TGTGCCATCAAAGGACAGACACTCCAAGAGACCCAGTACTTC	CAIKGQTLQETQYF
TRBV4-3	TRBJ2-1	NA	NA	TGCGCCAGCAGCCAAGTCGACAGAAACAATGAGCAGTTCTTC	CASSQVDRNNEQFF
TRBV24-1	TRBJ2-3	NA	TRBD2	TGTGCCACCAGTGATCAGACTAGCGGGCCAGATACGCAGTATTTT	CATSDQTSGPDTQYF
TRBV6-1	TRBJ2-7	NA	TRBD1	TGTGCCAGCAAGCCAGAGTTAGGCAGGGGGACCTCCTACGAGCAGTACTTC	CASKPELGRGTSYEQYF
TRBV3-1	TRBJ2-7	NA	NA	TGTGCCAGCAGCCTGGACATCCCGAGCTCCTACGAGCAGTACTTC	CASSLDIPSSYEQYF
TRBV7-2	TRBJ2-3	NA	NA	TGTGCCAGCAGCTTTCTCGGGAGCGCAGATACGCAGTATTTT	CASSFLGSADTQYF
TRBV7-9	TRBJ2-1	few	TRBD2	TGTGCCAGCAGCACGGGACTAGCGGGCACCCTACAGGGGCAGTTCTTC	CASSTGLAGTLQGQFF
TRBV20-1	TRBJ2-1	few	NA	TGCAGTGCGAGTAAGCTGACGATAGGGCCCCACCCCAATGAGCAGTTCTTC	CSASKLTIGPHPNEQFF
TRBV4-1	TRBJ2-5	NA	TRBD2	TGCGCCAGCAGCCAAAGGCGGAGCGGGATGCTCCAAGAGACCCAGTACTTC	CASSQRRSGMLQETQYF
TRBV12-3/TRBV12-4	TRBJ2-1	NA	TRBD1	TGTGCCAGCAGGGCGGGACAGGGAATGTACAATGAGCAGTTCTTC	CASRAGQGMYNEQFF
TRBV12-5	TRBJ2-1	NA	TRBD2	TGTGCTAGTGGTTTCCTTACCCTGACTAGCGGGAGTGTCCATGAGCAGTTCTTC	CASGFLTLTSGSVHEQFF
TRBV12-3/TRBV12-4	TRBJ2-1	NA	TRBD2	TGTGCCAGCAGACACACTAGCGGGAGGCCGAATGAGCAGTTCTTC	CASRHTSGRPNEQFF
TRBV7-6	TRBJ2-1	few	TRBD2	TGTGCCAGCAGCTCCTCGCGGGGGGACTCCTACAATGAGCAGTTCTTC	CASSSSRGDSYNEQFF
TRBV7-9	TRBJ1-2	NA	NA	TGTGCCAGCAGCTCTTCAAGAGGGGAGGAGGGCTATGGCTACACCTTC	CASSSSRGEEGYGYTF
TRBV4-3	TRBJ2-3	NA	TRBD2	TGCGCCAGCAGCCGCAAGACTAGCGGGGATACGCAGTATTTT	CASSRKTSGDTQYF
TRBV20-1	TRBJ2-1	NA	NA	TGCAGTGCTAGGAGGTTGGGGGGCAATGAGCAGTTCTTC	CSARRLGGNEQFF
TRBV29-1	TRBJ2-1	few	TRBD1	TGCAGCGTTGTAGGGGGCGTCGACAATGAGCAGTTCTTC	CSVVGGVDNEQFF
TRBV2	TRBJ2-3	NA	TRBD2	TGTGCCAGCAGTGAGGCTAGCGGGAGTGTATATACGCAGTATTTT	CASSEASGSVYTQYF
TRBV9	TRBJ2-3	NA	TRBD1	TGTGCCAGCAGCGCGATGACAGGGGGCGAATCAGATACGCAGTATTTT	CASSAMTGGESDTQYF
TRBV7-3	TRBJ2-1	NA	TRBD2	TGTGCCAGCAGCTCAACTAGCGGGAGAGGGTACAATGAGCAGTTCTTC	CASSSTSGRGYNEQFF
TRBV2	TRBJ2-1	NA	NA	TGTGCCAGCAGTGAAGCCTATATCGACAGAGACAATGAGCAGTTCTTC	CASSEAYIDRDNEQFF
TRBV5-1	TRBJ2-1	NA	TRBD2	TGCGCCAGCAGCTCCCGGACTAGCCCGCAGTTCTTC	CASSSRTSPQFF
TRBV5-6	TRBJ1-2	NA	TRBD1	TGTGCCAGCAGCGAGGGACAGGGGGCGCCAATCTATGGCTACACCTTC	CASSEGQGAPIYGYTF
TRBV7-9	TRBJ2-4	few	NA	TGTGCCAGCAGCTTAGCGGAGTCAGCCAAAAACATTCAGTACTTC	CASSLAESAKNIQYF
TRBV6-2/TRBV6-3	TRBJ2-7	NA	NA	TGTGCCAGCAGTTACGCAGATGCAGTCTACGAGCAGTACTTC	CASSYADAVYEQYF
TRBV2	TRBJ2-7	NA	TRBD2	TGTGCCAGCAGTGCCCGGGGGGCGGGAGGGAACGAGCAGTACTTC	CASSARGAGGNEQYF
TRBV24-1	TRBJ1-4	once	NA	TGTGCCACCTCGGACCCGTCAGGGGAAAAACTGTTTTTT	CATSDPSGEKLFF
TRBV24-1	TRBJ2-7	NA	NA	TGTGCCACCAGTGATGATCCGGACAGATACAATGAGCAGTACTTC	CATSDDPDRYNEQYF
TRBV5-1	TRBJ2-1	NA	TRBD2	TGCGCCAGCAGCCCATCCATCGGACTAGCGGGAAACAATGAGCAGTTCTTC	CASSPSIGLAGNNEQFF
TRBV15	TRBJ2-5	NA	TRBD1	TGTGCCACCAGCCCAGGACAGGGCGAGACCCAGTACTTC	CATSPGQGETQYF
TRBV12-3/TRBV12-4	TRBJ2-5	NA	NA	TGTGCCAGCAGTCCAGGAGAAAGGGGGAGTGGGGAGACCCAGTACTTC	CASSPGERGSGETQYF
TRBV29-1	TRBJ2-5	once	TRBD2	TGCAGCGTTGGTCTAGCGGGACAAGAGACCCAGTACTTC	CSVGLAGQETQYF
TRBV27	TRBJ2-5	few	TRBD1	TGTGCCAGCAGCTATGGACAGGGCTTGGAGACCCAGTACTTC	CASSYGQGLETQYF
TRBV14	TRBJ1-2	NA	NA	TGTGCCAGCAGCCATGTCCCAGCCTATGGCTACACCTTC	CASSHVPAYGYTF
TRBV20-1	TRBJ2-1	NA	NA	TGCAGTGCTAGAGGTGATAGTAATGAGCAGTTCTTC	CSARGDSNEQFF
TRBV7-2	TRBJ1-5	few	NA	TGTGCCAGCAGTCCGCATTTTAATCAGCCCCAGCATTTT	CASSPHFNQPQHF
TRBV6-1	TRBJ2-7	NA	TRBD2	TGTGCCAGCAGACCCAGTCAGGGACTAGCGGGAGCTAGAGAGCAGTACTTC	CASRPSQGLAGAREQYF
TRBV20-1	TRBJ2-1	few	NA	TGCAGTGCCCGGGAGATCGGCCACAATGAGCAGTTCTTC	CSAREIGHNEQFF
TRBV29-1	TRBJ1-2	NA	TRBD1	TGCAGCGTCGACGTAACAGGGGGCTATGGCTACACCTTC	CSVDVTGGYGYTF
TRBV18	TRBJ2-5	NA	NA	TGTGCCAGCTCACCTAACTTGTCAGAGACCCAGTACTTC	CASSPNLSETQYF
TRBV7-2	TRBJ2-5	NA	TRBD1	TGTGCCAGCAGCTTGGGGACAGGGGGAACAGAGACCCAGTACTTC	CASSLGTGGTETQYF
TRBV5-6	TRBJ2-3	once	TRBD2	TGTGCCAGCAGCATCGCGGGGGTCCCAGATACGCAGTATTTT	CASSIAGVPDTQYF
TRBV2	TRBJ2-5	once	TRBD2	TGTGCCAGCAGTGAAGCTAGGCTAGCGGGGGAAGAGACCCAGTACTTC	CASSEARLAGEETQYF
TRBV10-3	TRBJ2-3	NA	NA	TGTGCCATCAGTCCAGGGAACCCCTCAGCGAGCATGCAGTATTTT	CAISPGNPSASMQYF
TRBV7-6	TRBJ2-3	NA	TRBD1	TGTGCCAGCAGAAACAAGGGGGCGGGAGATACGCAGTATTTT	CASRNKGAGDTQYF
TRBV4-1	TRBJ1-1	NA	NA	TGCGCCAGCAGCCAAGTCCTCGGGGGCGGCACTGAAGCTTTCTTT	CASSQVLGGGTEAFF
TRBV6-4	TRBJ2-1	NA	NA	TGTGCCAGCAAGACGACTACCAATGAGCAGTTCTTC	CASKTTTNEQFF
TRBV29-1	TRBJ1-1	NA	NA	TGCAGCGTAATAGGGCGGCCCATGAACACTGAAGCTTTCTTT	CSVIGRPMNTEAFF
TRBV5-1	TRBJ2-1	NA	TRBD1	TGCGCCAGCAGCTTGGAGCCCCTGGGACAGGGGGCCAATGAGCAGTTCTTC	CASSLEPLGQGANEQFF
TRBV12-3/TRBV12-4	TRBJ2-5	NA	NA	TGTGCCAGCAGTTCAGGGGAGGAAGAGACCCAGTACTTC	CASSSGEEETQYF
TRBV5-1	TRBJ1-1	NA	NA	TGCGCCAGCAGCCCTTACGACGGGAACACTGAAGCTTTCTTT	CASSPYDGNTEAFF
TRBV15	TRBJ2-7	few	NA	TGTGCCACCAGCAGAGCTTGGGCAGGGCGTTCCCACGAGCAGTACTTC	CATSRAWAGRSHEQYF